This passage covers 2 T cell receptor beta chains from one sample sequenced in a study of blood T cell repertoires in COVID-19 (dated by TCRdb to the early 2020s). To prepare the library, the immunoSEQ multiplex PCR assay was applied. TCRdb obtained this table from immuneACCESS and retained in-frame rearrangements with V and J assigned. These tables miss some clones; where compared with another copy, unresolved V genes account for less than half of the shortfall, and the remainder is unexplained. The sample table records 100,000 to 120,000 clones; 65% to 80% of these occur just once. The top ten hold less than 20% of the sample. The sample comprised peripheral blood. The receptors were gathered from a woman aged 70-85 years with acute or convalescent COVID-19.

This clone was seen more than once but under ten times. The chain couples TRBV29-1 to TRBJ2-7; maybe TRBD1 (6 bases). The CDR3 totals 14 residues. The germline V and J ends were trimmed by 6 bases and 0 bases, with 15 bases remaining between them. The germline gives CDR1 SQVTM, CDR2 ANQGSEA. Here the CDR3 DNA reads TGCAGCGTCCTTACGACGGACAGCTCCTACGAGCAGTACTTC. Translation gives CSVLTTDSSYEQYF.

Details on this clone: In the same sample, other DNA sequences code for this CDR3. This chain links TRBV30 with TRBJ2-7, with TRBD2 as a possible D gene (6 bases). CDR3 size: 13 residues. CDR1 is GTSNPN and CDR2 is SVGIG in the germline V gene (reference sequence). V gave up 0 bases and J gave up 7 bases, with 13 bases separating them. The CDR3 nucleotides read TGTGCCTGGAGTGTACAGCCTGGGGGGGAGCAGTACTTC. It translates to CAWSVQPGGEQYF. Using reference TRBV30 and TRBJ2-7 for the parts outside the CDR3, the full variable domain is SQTIHQWPATLVQPVGSPLSLECTVEGTSNPNLYWYRQAAGRGLQLLFYSVGIGQISSEVPQNLSASRPQDRQFILSSKKLLLSDSGFYLCAWSVQPGGEQYFGPGTRLTVT.